This T cell receptor (beta chain) was obtained from a study of Ad26.COV2.S vaccination and SARS-CoV-2 variants. The overall study: Donor was assigned to the Ad26.COV2.S arm of trial COV1001. Notes on the study in general: Comparable non-spike TCR breadth was observed in vaccine and placebo recipients.

Worth noting for this clone: Antigen unknown.

The assay was immunoSEQ multiplex PCR, and TCRdb's table has in-frame clones only and misses some. The sample comprises approximately 350,000 clones, 80% to 90% of which are singletons, and 3.4% rests with the top ten. The CDR3 has 16 amino acids. CDR1 and CDR2 from the germline V gene are LGHDT and YNNKEL (reference sequence). V dropped 3 bases and J dropped 3; count of bases not matched to a gene: 8. The treatment is: some 20 received Ad26.COV2.S at low or high dose, single or two shots; 5 received placebo; per-sample allocation not given. At day 63 after the first vaccine or placebo injection, samples were drawn. Aged 18-55 years, donor was enrolled in Boston in the early 2020s.

The gene calls are TRBV3-1 (or the pseudogene TRBV3-2) and TRBJ2-1, with 7 bases fitting TRBD1. The sequence was obtained from a person between 18 and 65 years old who received the Ad26.COV2.S COVID-19 vaccine or a placebo. The sequences come from peripheral blood, collected in a trial of Ad26.COV2.S vaccine versus placebo. CDR3 DNA sequence: TGTGCCAGCAGCCACCACCGGGACAGTGTCTACAATGAGCAGTTCTTC. Protein: CASSHHRDSVYNEQFF.